What follows are 13 T cell receptor beta chains derived from one specimen sequenced in a study of T cell changes during pregnancy in multiple sclerosis. Measured with immunoSEQ multiplex PCR; TCRdb has only the in-frame clones, and not every one. The sample yields around 30,000 clones, 87% seen once. This specimen was CD8+ T cells from peripheral blood mononuclear cells, taken in the first trimester of pregnancy. The receptors were gathered from a female donor with multiple sclerosis, enrolled in a pregnancy study.

This chain joins TRBV15 and TRBJ2-5, with TRBD1 identical over 7 bases. This CDR3 is 15 amino acids long. Germline loops: CDR1 LNHNV, CDR2 YYDKDF (reference sequence). V was clipped by 8 bases and J by 4 bases; unmatched bases: 13. CDR3 nucleotide sequence: TGTGCCACCTCCGCTGACAGGGTAGGAAGAGAGACCCAGTACTTC. It codes for CATSADRVGRETQYF.

This clone showed up just once. The chain joins TRBV27 to TRBJ1-1; TRBD1 might be the D (5 bases). CDR1 is MNHEY and CDR2 is SMNVEV in the germline V gene (reference sequence). The CDR3 has 14 residues. V was cut by 3 bases and J by 4 bases, with 12 bases left in between. The CDR3 reads CASSLGRISTEAFF. The CDR3 DNA is TGTGCCAGCAGTTTGGGGCGCATTTCCACTGAAGCTTTCTTT.

This sequence joins TRBV5-1 and TRBJ2-1; 12 nucleotides align to TRBD2. V shed 5 bases, J shed 4 bases, and the junction held 4 bases outside the gene matches. The CDR3 runs to 15 residues. In germline, CDR1 is SGHRS, CDR2 YFSETQ. CDR3 sequence: CASRSGTSGYNEQFF. For the CDR3, the DNA is TGCGCCAGCAGATCCGGGACTAGCGGGTACAATGAGCAGTTCTTC.

This clone came up a few times. The CDR3 here is CASSQVIGTGGTDTQYF. DNA of the CDR3: TGTGCCAGCAGCCAAGTAATTGGGACAGGGGGCACAGATACGCAGTATTTT. The chain has TRBV4-2 and TRBJ2-3, with 10 nucleotides matching TRBD1. The CDR3 consists of 17 residues. V trimming: 1 base; J trimming: 1 base; junction bases outside the gene matches: 5. Germline V gene lookup returns CDR1 LGHNA and CDR2 YNFKEQ.

The rearrangement links TRBV28 to TRBJ2-7, with 7 nucleotides matching TRBD1. CDR1 MDHEN and CDR2 SYDVKM come from the germline V gene. V lost 3 bases, J lost 3 bases, and 5 bases stayed unmatched. CDR3 length equals 14 residues. The CDR3 reads CASSLMGQYYEQYF. CDR3 coding DNA: TGTGCCAGCAGTTTGATGGGACAGTACTACGAGCAGTACTTC.

The rearrangement joins TRBV7-6 to TRBJ2-1; no reliable D call. Germline-derived CDR1 and CDR2 are SGHVS and FNYEAQ. CDR3 length: 16 amino acids. The V and J ends lost 3 bases and 0 bases respectively, with 12 bases between them. CDR3 sequence: CASSLATTPSYNEQFF. The CDR3 DNA reads as TGTGCCAGCAGCTTGGCCACTACCCCCTCCTACAATGAGCAGTTCTTC.

V and J are TRBV27 and TRBJ2-7; D perhaps matches TRBD1 (5 bases). The CDR3 sequence is 14 residues long. Germline lookup yields CDR1 MNHEY and CDR2 SMNVEV (reference sequence). Trimming shortened V by 1 base and J by 1 base, and 8 bases separated the two germline ends. The CDR3 reads CASSLFQGSYEQYF. CDR3 DNA: TGTGCCAGCAGTTTATTCCAGGGATCCTACGAGCAGTACTTC.

The V and J genes are TRBV28 and TRBJ1-3; tentatively, D is TRBD1 (5 bases). Per germline, CDR1 MDHEN and CDR2 SYDVKM. V lost 3 bases and J lost 3, with 6 bases in between. There are 13 residues in the CDR3. The CDR3 is CASSFRDGNTIYF. The CDR3, as DNA: TGTGCCAGCAGTTTCAGGGATGGAAACACCATATATTTT.

Notes on this clone: The junction differs from germline at one of its ends, possibly a read error. The chain links TRBV4-2 to TRBJ2-5; D might be TRBD1 (6 bases). This CDR3 is 16 amino acids long. Germline V gene lookup returns CDR1 LGHNA and CDR2 YNFKEQ. The CDR3 DNA follows: TGTGCCAGCCGCCAGGGGCAGTCCCCGGACGGAGAGACCCAGTACTTC. Translation gives CASRQGQSPDGETQYF.

The chain couples TRBV14 to TRBJ1-2, with D possibly being TRBD1 (6 bases). Deletions cut 5 bases from V and 4 bases from J, with 8 bases between. This CDR3 has 12 amino acids. Germline V CDR1 and CDR2: SGHDN, FVKESK. The CDR3 region is CASSEDSYGYTF. In DNA form, the CDR3 reads TGTGCCAGCAGCGAGGACAGCTATGGCTACACCTTC.

CDR3 DNA sequence: TGTGCCAGCAGCTCTACCGGGACAGGGATTAGCAATCAGCCCCAGCATTTT. Its protein is CASSSTGTGISNQPQHF. The rearrangement links TRBV7-2 to TRBJ1-5, with 9 bases fitting TRBD1. Germline V lookup: CDR1 SGHTA, CDR2 FQGNSA. The CDR3 has 17 amino acids. Germline trimming cut 4 bases from V and 0 bases from J; bases unmatched to any gene: 7.

The genes are TRBV6-5 and TRBJ1-6; D uncertain. Germline CDR1 MNHEY, CDR2 SVGAGI. This CDR3 region has 13 residues. V lost 0 bases, J lost 13 bases, and 10 bases lay in between. CDR3 in amino acids: CASSYSKTGPLHF. CDR3 coding DNA: TGTGCCAGCAGTTACTCAAAAACCGGTCCCCTCCACTTT.

The V call is TRBV4-1, the J call TRBJ2-5; TRBD2 is a possible D gene (5 bases). The CDR3 has 15 amino acids. V lost 1 base, J lost 1 base, and 10 bases lay in between. Germline CDR1 and CDR2: MGHRA and YSYEKL. CDR3 loop: CASSQVPSGQETQYF. CDR3 bases: TGCGCCAGCAGCCAAGTCCCCAGCGGCCAAGAGACCCAGTACTTC.